Presented here are 13 T cell receptor beta chains from one specimen sequenced in a study of graft-versus-host responses after intestinal transplantation. Plating of approximately 200,000 CFSE-labeled responder cells was done together with approximately 200,000 irradiated, violet-dye-labeled stimulator cells. Profiling relied on immunoSEQ multiplex PCR, and the TCRdb table lists in-frame clones only, not all of them. The table has more than 5,500 clones, about 32% seen once. The specimen comprised alloreactive CD8+ T cells from a mixed lymphocyte reaction culture, sampled before intestinal transplant. Subset meaning: CFSE-low proliferating T cells sorted from roughly six-day pre-transplant mixed lymphocyte reaction (GvH or HvG direction). The receptors come from a human patient who received an intestinal transplant.

In DNA, the CDR3 is TGTGCCATCAGTCCGGGACAGAGAGTTACAGATACGCAGTATTTT. As protein: CAISPGQRVTDTQYF. This chain joins TRBV10-3 and TRBJ2-3, with 7 bases fitting TRBD1. Germline V gives CDR1 ENHRY, CDR2 SYGVKD. This CDR3 has 15 residues. Trimming removed 5 bases from V and 3 bases from J; junction bases left unmatched: 8.

This clone is classed as medium-sized (0.01 to 0.1%). CDR3 DNA sequence: TGTGCCAGCTCCAATAGTGCCCTGACTAACACCGGGGAGCTGTTTTTT. Translation gives CASSNSALTNTGELFF. The rearrangement uses TRBV7-6 and TRBJ2-2; D unresolved. Deletions cut 8 bases from V and 2 bases from J, with 18 bases between. The germline gives CDR1 SGHVS, CDR2 FNYEAQ. There are 16 residues in the CDR3.

This clone is categorized as medium-sized. The chain has TRBV7-9 and TRBJ2-7, with 10 nucleotides matching TRBD2. From germline, CDR1 is SEHNR and CDR2 FQNEAQ (reference sequence). V shed 2 bases, J shed 5 bases, and the junction held 6 bases outside the gene matches. The CDR3 contains 15 residues. DNA for the CDR3: TGTGCCAGCAGCTTAAGTCTGGGGACTAGCGACGAGCAGTACTTC. Translating gives CASSLSLGTSDEQYF.

This clone was detected a few times. This chain uses TRBV9 with TRBJ2-7, with D unclear. The CDR3 loop spans 12 amino acids. Trimming removed 3 bases at V and 1 base at J, with 5 bases between. The germline V gene encodes CDR1 SGDLS and CDR2 YYNGEE. The CDR3 region is CASSGQSYEQYF. The CDR3 nucleotides are TGTGCCAGCAGCGGGCAGTCCTACGAGCAGTACTTC.

This clone was seen a handful of times. The V gene is TRBV4-1, the J gene TRBJ1-1; D remains unclear. Between the trimmed V and J ends, which lost 1 base and 0 bases, there was a span of 9 bases. Germline V gives CDR1 MGHRA, CDR2 YSYEKL. The CDR3 consists of 15 residues. CDR3 region: CASSQGTDMNTEAFF. CDR3 in DNA: TGCGCCAGCAGCCAAGGTACAGATATGAACACTGAAGCTTTCTTT.

The CDR3 protein is CASSIGGMGSTEAFF. CDR3 nucleotides: TGTGCCAGTAGTATAGGCGGCATGGGGAGCACTGAAGCTTTCTTT. The V and J genes are TRBV19 and TRBJ1-1; D not certain. Germline lookup yields CDR1 LNHDA and CDR2 SQIVND (reference sequence). CDR3 length: 15 amino acids. Trimming stripped 1 base from V and 4 bases from J, with 13 bases between.

The chain is built from TRBV5-1 and TRBJ1-1; the D gene is possibly TRBD1 (6 bases). The CDR3 loop spans 14 amino acids. The germline V gene encodes CDR1 SGHRS and CDR2 YFSETQ. Trimming stripped 3 bases from V and 3 bases from J, with 12 bases between. The CDR3 sequence is CASSSTGSHTEAFF. The CDR3 nucleotides read TGCGCCAGCAGCTCCACAGGGAGCCACACTGAAGCTTTCTTT.

CDR3 sequence reads: CASFPTGATQETQYF. The CDR3 DNA sequence: TGTGCCAGCTTCCCGACAGGCGCCACACAAGAGACCCAGTACTTC. The chain recombines TRBV27 with TRBJ2-5; perhaps TRBD1 as D (6 bases). Germline V gene sequence: CDR1 MNHEY, CDR2 SMNVEV (reference sequence). The V gene lost 8 bases and the J gene lost 2 bases, with 18 bases spanning the gap. This CDR3 has 15 residues.

This rearrangement joins TRBV9 to TRBJ1-2; TRBD1 might be the D (5 bases). The V gene lost 0 bases and the J gene lost 3 bases, with 12 bases spanning the gap. The CDR3 is made up of 15 amino acids. Germline V lookup: CDR1 SGDLS, CDR2 YYNGEE. Written as DNA, the CDR3 is TGTGCCAGCAGCGTAGGGGCAGGGTCGGACTATGGCTACACCTTC. It codes for CASSVGAGSDYGYTF.

V and J are TRBV27 and TRBJ2-7, with a possible D match to TRBD1 (6 bases). With 6 bases removed from V and 3 bases from J, the gap between germline ends came to 15 bases. Germline V gene lookup returns CDR1 MNHEY and CDR2 SMNVEV (reference sequence). This CDR3 contains 14 residues. In DNA, the CDR3 is TGTGCCAGCAGCTCCTTACAGGGTCTCTACGAGCAGTACTTC. Amino acid sequence: CASSSLQGLYEQYF.

The genes are TRBV28 and TRBJ2-4; 10 bases line up with TRBD2. There are 18 residues in the CDR3. Per germline, CDR1 MDHEN and CDR2 SYDVKM. V was clipped by 5 bases and J by 1 base; unmatched bases: 11. In nucleotides, the CDR3 is TGTGCCAGCAGTCCCCTAGCGGGAGTTGTTGGGGCCAAAAACATTCAGTACTTC. Translated, it gives CASSPLAGVVGAKNIQYF. The variable domain in full, with the rest retrieved from reference TRBV28 and TRBJ2-4, is DVKVTQSSRYLVKRTGEKVFLECVQDMDHENMFWYRQDPGLGLRLIYFSYDVKMKEKGDIPEGYSVSREKKERFSLILESASTNQTSMYLCASSPLAGVVGAKNIQYFGAGTRLSVL.

In this sample, this clone turned up a few times. The chain recombines TRBV11-2 with TRBJ2-3; TRBD2 is a possible D gene (6 bases). The CDR3 has 15 residues. Trimming stripped 5 bases from V and 6 bases from J, with 18 bases between. The V gene's germline CDR1 is SGHAT and CDR2 FQNNGV. The CDR3: CASSPSWGGGDTQYF. For the CDR3, the DNA is TGTGCCAGCAGCCCTAGTTGGGGCGGAGGGGATACGCAGTATTTT.

J is TRBJ1-1 and V is TRBV11-1; D is unresolved. Germline V gene sequence: CDR1 SGHAT, CDR2 FQDESV (reference sequence). The V end was cut by 5 bases, the J end by 0 bases, with 10 bases between. The CDR3 is 14 amino acids. The CDR3 DNA sequence: TGTGCCAGCAGCCCTTGGGCCGTGAACACTGAAGCTTTCTTT. It is translated as CASSPWAVNTEAFF.